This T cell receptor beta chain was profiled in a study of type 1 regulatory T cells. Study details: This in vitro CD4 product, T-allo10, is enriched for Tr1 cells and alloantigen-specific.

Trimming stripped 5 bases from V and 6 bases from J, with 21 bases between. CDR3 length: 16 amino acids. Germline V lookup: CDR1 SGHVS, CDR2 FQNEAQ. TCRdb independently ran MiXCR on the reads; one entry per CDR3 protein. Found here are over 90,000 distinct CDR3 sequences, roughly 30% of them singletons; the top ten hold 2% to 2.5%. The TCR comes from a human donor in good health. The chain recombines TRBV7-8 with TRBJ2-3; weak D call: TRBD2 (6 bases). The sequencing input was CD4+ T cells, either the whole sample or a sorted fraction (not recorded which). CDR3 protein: CASSPSTPRGYDTQYF. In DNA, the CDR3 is TGTGCCAGCAGCCCCTCGACTCCTCGGGGGTATGATACGCAGTATTTT.